This TCR beta chain was recorded in a study of blood T cell repertoires in COVID-19. For the study at large: COVID-19 samples from acute and convalescent phases originated in the United States, Italy and Spain. PBMCs, B-cell-depleted T cells, or T cells were the source of the cDNA or gDNA that made up the material.

The CDR3 has 16 residues. Germline-derived CDR1 and CDR2 are MDHEN and SYDVKM. Trimming removed 3 bases from V and 4 bases from J; junction bases left unmatched: 11. Under the authors' procedure: It was from reference gene primer amplification that nucleated cell counts were estimated. Only in-frame clones appear in the TCRdb table, and some are missing; sequencing was by immunoSEQ multiplex PCR. D and trimming come from the DNA, and the V and J calls and clone size come from that table. This sample yields more than 200,000 clones, of which about 85% are seen a single time; 3% belongs to the top ten. In its sample, this clone was seen once.

The TCR sequence derives from a man aged 18 to 30 with active or convalescent COVID-19. Input material: peripheral blood. The V and J genes are TRBV28 and TRBJ2-7; 8 bases map to TRBD1. In DNA, the CDR3 is TGTGCCAGCAGTTTCCGCCGGGGGCAGGGGGCTTACGAGCAGTACTTC. It codes for CASSFRRGQGAYEQYF.